The 21 T cell receptor beta chains listed next were all sequenced from one sample in a study of CD8+ T cells in alopecia areata listed by TCRdb under 2018. Libraries were prepared through the immunoSEQ multiplex PCR assay. RNA was extracted from all samples and reverse transcribed into cDNA, which served as template for TCR sequencing. TCRdb provides this immuneACCESS table in a form limited to in-frame rearrangements. Some clones are lacking; in checked studies, under half of them reflect an unresolved V gene, and why the rest are absent is not known. For this sample the table gives around 120,000 clones, of which under 40% were detected only once. 3% to 3.5% of the sample comes from the top ten. Sequencing was done on a sample of CD4+ T cells sorted from blood. Every receptor here comes from a human donor with alopecia areata.

This clone came up a few times. The V gene is TRBV27, the J gene TRBJ1-5; unclear D gene. CDR1 and CDR2 (germline): MNHEY, SMNVEV (reference sequence). The CDR3 consists of 13 residues. Trimming left V 3 bases short and J 6 bases short, with 9 bases between. CDR3 in DNA: TGTGCCAGCAGTTTTACGGGTCTTCAGCCCCAGCATTTT. Its protein is CASSFTGLQPQHF.

This clone has only one observation. V and J are TRBV20-1 and TRBJ1-1, with 7 bases identical to TRBD1. With 6 bases clipped from V and 3 bases from J, the junction kept 1 base outside the gene matches. Looked up from germline, CDR1 is DFQATT and CDR2 is SNEGSKA (reference sequence). CDR3 length: 11 residues. This CDR3 reads CSARGDTEAFF. In DNA form, the CDR3 reads TGCAGTGCCAGGGGGGACACTGAAGCTTTCTTT.

The CDR3 bases are TGCAGCGTTGAATCGCGTCGACGGTGGGGGACTGAAGCTTTCTTT. Its protein is CSVESRRRWGTEAFF. The V call is TRBV29-1, the J call TRBJ1-1; D possibly corresponds to TRBD1 (5 bases). Germline CDR1 is SQVTM and CDR2 is ANQGSEA. V lost 2 bases, J lost 5 bases, and 18 bases lay in between. This CDR3 contains 15 residues.

This chain joins TRBV28 and TRBJ2-1, with TRBD2 as a possible D gene (6 bases). Germline assignment: CDR1 MDHEN and CDR2 SYDVKM. V gave up 5 bases and J gave up 10 bases, with 9 bases separating them. The CDR3 totals 11 residues. This CDR3 reads CASSVGLEQFF. Here the CDR3 DNA reads TGTGCCAGCAGTGTGGGACTCGAGCAGTTCTTC.

This chain joins TRBV29-1 and TRBJ2-1, with 15 positions matching TRBD2. The V segment lost 3 bases and the J segment 9 bases; nucleotides outside the gene matches: 6. The CDR3 runs 15 residues. Germline CDR1 is SQVTM and CDR2 is ANQGSEA. This CDR3 is CSVDGLAGGPSEQFF. CDR3 nucleotides: TGCAGCGTTGACGGACTAGCGGGAGGGCCGAGTGAGCAGTTCTTC.

J is TRBJ2-5 and V is TRBV30, with D perhaps TRBD2 (6 bases). Germline V gene sequence: CDR1 GTSNPN, CDR2 SVGIG (reference sequence). V lost 8 bases, J lost 2 bases, and 15 bases lay in between. This CDR3 has 13 amino acids. DNA of the CDR3: TGTGCCACCCAGCTGGGGGGACAAGAGACCCAGTACTTC. Translating gives CATQLGGQETQYF.

The gene calls are TRBV4-2 and TRBJ2-2, with 8 bases lining up with TRBD2. The V gene end was trimmed by 4 bases and the J gene end by 0 bases; junction bases not matched to a gene: 4. The CDR3 is made up of 16 amino acids. Germline V gives CDR1 LGHNA, CDR2 YNFKEQ. The CDR3 loop reads CASSPVAGSNTGELFF. For the CDR3, the DNA is TGTGCCAGCAGCCCAGTAGCGGGATCGAACACCGGGGAGCTGTTTTTT.

The rearrangement joins TRBV6-5 to TRBJ2-5; the D gene is possibly TRBD1 (6 bases). The better agreement between TRBJ2-7 and the DNA end casts doubt on the J call. The CDR3 covers 16 residues. Germline V lookup: CDR1 MNHEY, CDR2 SVGAGI. The DNA for the CDR3 is TGTGCCAGCAGTTACTCAGGTGGGACACCAACCTACGAGCAGTACTTC. Protein sequence: CASSYSGGTPTYEQYF.

This clone was observed a few times. J is TRBJ2-1 and V is TRBV7-9, with D unresolved. Trimming removed 3 bases from V and 0 bases from J, with 12 bases in between. CDR1 and CDR2 (germline): SEHNR, FQNEAQ (reference sequence). The CDR3 has 16 amino acids. The CDR3 spells CASSFMGGVSYNEQFF. Here the CDR3 DNA reads TGTGCCAGCAGCTTTATGGGTGGCGTCTCCTACAATGAGCAGTTCTTC.

This clone was seen only once. The chain uses TRBV29-1 and TRBJ1-5; possible D gene TRBD1, 5 bases. The CDR3 length is 14 residues. Germline V gives CDR1 SQVTM, CDR2 ANQGSEA. V was cut by 1 base and J by 5 bases, with 12 bases left in between. The CDR3 coding sequence is TGCAGCGTTGAAGGTTCAGGGTATGATCAGCCCCAGCATTTT. Translation gives CSVEGSGYDQPQHF.

The V call is TRBV28, the J call TRBJ2-7; D remains unclear. Germline CDR1 and CDR2: MDHEN and SYDVKM. There are 17 residues in the CDR3. Deletions cut 7 bases from V and 9 bases from J, with 31 bases between. CDR3 in DNA: TGTGCCAGCACCTCAGACCAATGGAGACTGCCGCTACGAGGGCAGTACTTC. It translates to CASTSDQWRLPLRGQYF. Full variable domain (missing parts from reference TRBV28 and TRBJ2-7): DVKVTQSSRYLVKRTGEKVFLECVQDMDHENMFWYRQDPGLGLRLIYFSYDVKMKEKGDIPEGYSVSREKKERFSLILESASTNQTSMYLCASTSDQWRLPLRGQYFGPGTRLTVT.

This clone was counted a single time. The rearrangement uses TRBV29-1 and TRBJ1-1; TRBD1 is a possible D gene (6 bases). Trimming took 7 bases from V and 1 from J, leaving 16 bases between them. The CDR3 covers 14 residues. Germline values: CDR1 SQVTM, CDR2 ANQGSEA. The CDR3 bases are TGCAGCGCAATGACAGGATCGGGGAACACTGAAGCTTTCTTT. Residues: CSAMTGSGNTEAFF.

This clone was seen a few times. Additional DNA sequences in this sample encode the identical CDR3. This chain connects TRBV29-1 to TRBJ1-2, with TRBD1 identical over 9 bases. Losses at the gene ends were 4 bases for V and 3 bases for J; bases not matched to a gene: 0. Germline V gene lookup returns CDR1 SQVTM and CDR2 ANQGSEA. The length of the CDR3 is 12 residues. The CDR3 loop reads CSVGTGDYGYTF. Written as DNA, the CDR3 is TGCAGCGTTGGGACAGGGGACTATGGCTACACCTTC.

This clone was observed a handful of times. The chain is built from TRBV29-1 and TRBJ2-7; the D gene is possibly TRBD2 (6 bases). Germline V gene lookup returns CDR1 SQVTM and CDR2 ANQGSEA. The CDR3 has 14 residues. Between the trimmed V and J ends, which lost 6 bases and 0 bases, there was a span of 15 bases. The CDR3 sequence: CSVYRDSSSYEQYF. The CDR3 DNA reads TGCAGCGTATACCGGGACTCCAGCTCCTACGAGCAGTACTTC.

This clone has only a few counts. This chain uses TRBV29-1 with TRBJ2-5; D is possibly TRBD2 (6 bases). Germline-derived CDR1 and CDR2 are SQVTM and ANQGSEA. The CDR3 is 13 residues long. V lost 7 bases and J lost 1, with 13 bases in between. CDR3 sequence reads: CSARGLIQETQYF. The CDR3 region has the DNA TGCAGCGCTAGGGGACTTATCCAAGAGACCCAGTACTTC. The whole variable domain, remainder taken from reference TRBV29-1 and TRBJ2-5, is SAVISQKPSRDICQRGTSLTIQCQVDSQVTMMFWYRQQPGQSLTLIATANQGSEATYESGFVIDKFPISRPNLTFSTLTVSNMSPEDSSIYLCSARGLIQETQYFGPGTRLLVL.

The DNA for the CDR3 is TGCGCCAGCAGCCAAGAAAAAGGACAGGGTCGGTTGGGCTACACCTTC. Its protein is CASSQEKGQGRLGYTF. This chain joins TRBV4-3 and TRBJ1-2; TRBD1 matches at 8 bases. The germline V gene encodes CDR1 LGHNA and CDR2 YSLEER. With V trimmed by 0 bases and J by 8 bases, 11 bases remained unmatched. The CDR3 is 16 amino acids.

The V call is TRBV11-1, the J call TRBJ2-7; the match to TRBD2 covers 13 bases. The V gene end was trimmed by 6 bases and the J gene end by 5 bases; junction bases not matched to a gene: 16. This CDR3 region has 18 residues. The V gene's germline CDR1 is SGHAT and CDR2 FQDESV (reference sequence). CDR3 coding DNA: TGTGCCAGCAGTCCAAGTTCACCGGGACTAGCGGGGAAGGACGAGCAGTACTTC. Protein product: CASSPSSPGLAGKDEQYF.

The chain carries TRBV29-1 and TRBJ2-1; D is uncertain. Trimming took off 3 bases at V and 2 bases at J, with 11 bases between the two ends. The V gene's germline CDR1 is SQVTM and CDR2 ANQGSEA. This CDR3 comprises 14 residues. The CDR3 nucleotides read TGCAGCGTTGACCACAGTGGGGCCTACAATGAGCAGTTCTTC. This translates into CSVDHSGAYNEQFF.

This clone was seen only a few times. This chain connects TRBV29-1 to TRBJ2-5; 7 bases match TRBD1. This CDR3 is 14 amino acids long. The V gene end was trimmed by 6 bases and the J gene end by 8 bases; junction bases not matched to a gene: 15. Germline V CDR1 and CDR2: SQVTM, ANQGSEA. CDR3 loop: CSVLGGRASSTQYF. CDR3 bases: TGCAGCGTCCTAGGGGGCAGGGCCTCATCAACCCAGTACTTC.

This clone occurred a few times. The sample holds other DNA sequences that translate to the same CDR3. J is TRBJ1-5 and V is TRBV7-9; D uncertain. Germline-derived CDR1 and CDR2 are SEHNR and FQNEAQ (reference sequence). CDR3 size: 12 residues. V lost 3 bases to trimming and J lost 4 bases, with 4 bases between them. This chain's CDR3 is CASSFSNQPQHF. The CDR3 DNA is TGTGCCAGCAGCTTCTCAAATCAGCCCCAGCATTTT.

This clone was detected a few times. V is TRBV7-9 and J is TRBJ2-1; D might be TRBD2 (6 bases). Germline assignment: CDR1 SEHNR and CDR2 FQNEAQ (reference sequence). V was pared by 6 bases and J by 7 bases, with 16 bases between. The CDR3 totals 14 residues. The CDR3 spells CASSPSGGPNEQFF. The DNA for the CDR3 is TGTGCCAGCAGTCCCTCTGGAGGGCCAAATGAGCAGTTCTTC.